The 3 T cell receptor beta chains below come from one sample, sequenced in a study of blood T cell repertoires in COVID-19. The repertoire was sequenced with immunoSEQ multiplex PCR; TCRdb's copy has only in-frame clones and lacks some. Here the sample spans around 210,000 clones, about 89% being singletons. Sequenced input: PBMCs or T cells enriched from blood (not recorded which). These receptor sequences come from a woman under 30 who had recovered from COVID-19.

The CDR3 protein is CASSLSGVGYTF. CDR3 nucleotide sequence: TGTGCCAGCAGTTTATCCGGGGTTGGCTACACCTTC. This chain uses TRBV28 with TRBJ1-2; D remains ambiguous. This CDR3 region has 12 residues. CDR1 is MDHEN and CDR2 is SYDVKM in the germline V gene. Between the trimmed V and J ends, which lost 1 base and 7 bases, there was a span of 7 bases.

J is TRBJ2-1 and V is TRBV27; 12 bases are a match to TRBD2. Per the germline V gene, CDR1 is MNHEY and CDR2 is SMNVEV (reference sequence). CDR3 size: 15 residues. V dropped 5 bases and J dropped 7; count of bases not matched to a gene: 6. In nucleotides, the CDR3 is TGTGCCAGCAGTCAACTAGCGGGGGGCCATAATGAGCAGTTCTTC. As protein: CASSQLAGGHNEQFF.

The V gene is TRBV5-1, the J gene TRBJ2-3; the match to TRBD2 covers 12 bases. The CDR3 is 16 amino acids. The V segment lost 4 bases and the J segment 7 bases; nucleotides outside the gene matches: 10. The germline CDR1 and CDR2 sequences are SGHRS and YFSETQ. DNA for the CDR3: TGCGCCAGCAGCGGGACCTCTAGCGGGGGGGCATATACGCAGTATTTT. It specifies CASSGTSSGGAYTQYF.